The 29 T cell receptor beta chains given below trace back to one sample, sequenced in a study of OX40 agonist ivuxolimab in advanced cancers. Profiled with immunoSEQ multiplex PCR; TCRdb holds only in-frame clones, not every one. Counted here are tens of thousands of clones, 70% to 90% occurring once; the ten biggest clones make up roughly a sixth. Sequencing was performed on CD4+ or CD8+ T cells sorted from blood, taken in a trial of the OX40 agonist ivuxolimab. Every receptor here comes from an adult with an advanced solid tumor such as melanoma, head and neck, liver or kidney cancer.

V and J are TRBV7-2 and TRBJ2-1, with 10 bases lining up with TRBD2. With 5 bases clipped from V and 9 bases from J, the junction kept 19 bases outside the gene matches. This CDR3 has 18 amino acids. Germline V lookup: CDR1 SGHTA, CDR2 FQGNSA. CDR3 sequence reads: CASSLIPSGRAGAGEQFF. The CDR3 nucleotides read TGTGCCAGCAGCCTAATACCCAGCGGGAGGGCCGGGGCGGGTGAGCAGTTCTTC.

This chain uses TRBV19 with TRBJ1-5, with a possible D match to TRBD1 (5 bases). Trimming cost V 10 bases and J 5 bases, with 18 bases left between them. Germline CDR1 is LNHDA and CDR2 is SQIVND (reference sequence). The CDR3 covers 14 residues. CDR3 in DNA: TGTGCCACGTCCGGGCAGGGATCATATCAGCCCCAGCATTTT. Protein: CATSGQGSYQPQHF. Based on the CDR3 plus reference TRBV19 and TRBJ1-5, the full variable domain is DGGITQSPKYLFRKEGQNVTLSCEQNLNHDAMYWYRQDPGQGLRLIYYSQIVNDFQKGDIAEGYSVSREKKESFPLTVTSAQKNPTAFYLCATSGQGSYQPQHFGDGTRLSIL.

Comments on this clone: Germline and junction disagree at one end, which may indicate a read error. V usage is TRBV28 and J usage is TRBJ2-1; possible D gene TRBD2, 5 bases. This CDR3 has 16 amino acids. From germline, CDR1 is MDHEN and CDR2 SYDVKM. CDR3 region: CASGRTLTLSYNKQFF. The CDR3 DNA reads TGTGCCAGCGGGAGAACTCTGACCCTCTCCTACAATAAGCAGTTCTTC.

The chain is built from TRBV6-5 and TRBJ1-5, with D tentatively TRBD1 (5 bases). The CDR3 consists of 15 residues. Germline assignment: CDR1 MNHEY and CDR2 SVGAGI. V was cut by 6 bases and J by 7 bases, with 19 bases left in between. The CDR3 sequence is CASSPNSGGNQPQHF. The CDR3 DNA sequence: TGTGCCAGCAGCCCCAACAGTGGGGGGAACCAGCCCCAGCATTTT.

The V and J genes are TRBV19 and TRBJ2-7; 11 bases fit TRBD1. Looked up from germline, CDR1 is LNHDA and CDR2 is SQIVND (reference sequence). Trimming cost V 5 bases and J 3 bases; bases outside gene matches: 12. CDR3 length: 17 amino acids. The CDR3 is CASSAGGTGGFYYEQYF. DNA for the CDR3: TGTGCCAGTAGTGCTGGTGGGACAGGGGGGTTTTACTACGAGCAGTACTTC.

This chain joins TRBV5-6 and TRBJ2-5; D not certain. Trimming removed 4 bases at V and 5 bases at J, with 9 bases between. This CDR3 has 12 amino acids. Germline-derived CDR1 and CDR2 are SGHDT and YYEEEE. The CDR3 nucleotides are TGTGCCAGCAGCAACCTAGGGGAGACCCAGTACTTC. Translated, it gives CASSNLGETQYF.

This clone showed up just once. V gene TRBV2 combines with J gene TRBJ2-3; D is ambiguous. This CDR3 region has 13 residues. The V and J ends lost 4 bases and 6 bases respectively, with 11 bases between them. Germline values: CDR1 SNHLY, CDR2 FYNNEI. CDR3 sequence (DNA): TGTGCCAGCAGTGGGCAGGCCGGGGATACGCAGTATTTT. Translation: CASSGQAGDTQYF. The whole variable domain, remainder taken from reference TRBV2 and TRBJ2-3, is EPEVTQTPSHQVTQMGQEVILRCVPISNHLYFYWYRQILGQKVEFLVSFYNNEISEKSEIFDDQFSVERPDGSNFTLKIRSTKLEDSAMYFCASSGQAGDTQYFGPGTRLTVL.

The V gene is TRBV15, the J gene TRBJ1-4; the match to TRBD1 covers 7 bases. Looked up from germline, CDR1 is LNHNV and CDR2 is YYDKDF (reference sequence). The CDR3 length is 15 residues. V shed 5 bases and J 5 bases; nucleotides not matched to a gene: 8. This CDR3 is CATSREGAENEKLFF. The DNA for the CDR3 is TGTGCCACCAGCCGGGAGGGGGCGGAGAATGAAAAACTGTTTTTT.

The chain links TRBV10-3 to TRBJ2-7; the D gene is possibly TRBD2 (5 bases). The ends were cut back, 10 bases at V and 3 bases at J, with 19 bases in the middle. Looked up from germline, CDR1 is ENHRY and CDR2 is SYGVKD. The CDR3 has 14 amino acids. CDR3 bases: TGTGCCACCCACCCTAGCTTCATGGACTACGAGCAGTACTTC. It specifies CATHPSFMDYEQYF.

The chain combines TRBV11-2 with TRBJ2-1; possibly TRBD1 for D (6 bases). Trimming took 1 base from V and 3 from J, leaving 19 bases between them. Germline CDR1 and CDR2: SGHAT and FQNNGV. The CDR3 runs to 18 residues. In DNA, the CDR3 is TGTGCCAGCAGCTTAGCCAACCCTCCGGGACATAACTACAATGAGCAGTTCTTC. Its translation: CASSLANPPGHNYNEQFF.

V gene TRBV6-6 combines with J gene TRBJ2-3; TRBD2 aligns across 10 bases. V lost 6 bases, J lost 1 base, and 7 bases stayed unmatched. This CDR3 has 16 residues. CDR1 and CDR2 from the germline V gene are MNHNY and SVGAGI (reference sequence). This chain's CDR3 is CASSLTGTSGTDTQYF. DNA for the CDR3: TGTGCCAGCAGCCTTACCGGGACTAGCGGCACAGATACGCAGTATTTT.

V usage is TRBV6-5 and J usage is TRBJ2-5; D call uncertain. The CDR3 covers 16 residues. V lost 4 bases, J lost 2 bases, and 17 bases lay in between. The germline V gene encodes CDR1 MNHEY and CDR2 SVGAGI. The CDR3: CASSSQALVPQETQYF. Written as DNA, the CDR3 is TGTGCCAGCAGTTCCCAGGCCCTGGTGCCACAAGAGACCCAGTACTTC.

The chain joins TRBV7-9 to TRBJ1-2; TRBD1 might be the D (5 bases). V was shortened by 7 bases and J by 8 bases, with 23 bases between the two germline ends. There are 15 residues in the CDR3. Germline V lookup: CDR1 SEHNR, CDR2 FQNEAQ (reference sequence). CDR3 nucleotide sequence: TGTGCCAGCAACCCGTTGGCTAATCGGGAGGGGGGCTACACCTTC. This translates into CASNPLANREGGYTF.

This clone has only a few counts. This chain connects TRBV29-1 to TRBJ1-2; no clear D gene. Germline loops: CDR1 SQVTM, CDR2 ANQGSEA. Trimming left V 8 bases short and J 3 bases short, with 16 bases between. This CDR3 has 13 residues. In DNA form, the CDR3 reads TGCAGCTTTAGAAACACGCAGGACTATGGCTACACCTTC. It translates to CSFRNTQDYGYTF. Variable domain in full (rest from reference TRBV29-1 and TRBJ1-2): SAVISQKPSRDICQRGTSLTIQCQVDSQVTMMFWYRQQPGQSLTLIATANQGSEATYESGFVIDKFPISRPNLTFSTLTVSNMSPEDSSIYLCSFRNTQDYGYTFGSGTRLTVV.

In nucleotides, the CDR3 is TGTGCCAGCAGCCAGGGGTCTCTAGCTGGAAGCGACAATGAGCAGTTCTTC. It yields the protein CASSQGSLAGSDNEQFF. This rearrangement joins TRBV4-2 to TRBJ2-1, with TRBD2 as a possible D gene (5 bases). The CDR3 consists of 17 residues. The germline V gene has CDR1 LGHNA and CDR2 YNFKEQ. V lost 3 bases and J lost 5, with 20 bases in between.

The table lists this clone with a count of one. This rearrangement joins TRBV28 to TRBJ2-7; D not resolved. V dropped 7 bases and J dropped 3 bases, with 16 bases sitting between them. The CDR3 extends over 14 amino acids. In germline, CDR1 is MDHEN, CDR2 SYDVKM. The CDR3 protein is CASNKRPLRYEQYF. In DNA, the CDR3 is TGTGCCAGCAATAAAAGGCCTCTCCGCTACGAGCAGTACTTC.

This clone has only one observation. The chain couples TRBV5-6 to TRBJ2-7; unclear D gene. With 3 bases removed from V and 0 bases from J, the gap between germline ends came to 1 base. This CDR3 is 11 amino acids long. Germline V gives CDR1 SGHDT, CDR2 YYEEEE. CDR3 coding DNA: TGTGCCAGCAGCTCCTCCTACGAGCAGTACTTC. Its translation: CASSSSYEQYF.

This chain uses TRBV10-3 with TRBJ2-2; 9 positions agree with TRBD2. V lost 3 bases to trimming and J lost 1 base; unmatched junction nucleotides: 12. Germline values: CDR1 ENHRY, CDR2 SYGVKD. The CDR3 covers 19 residues. CDR3: CAISDPGLARGRNTGELFF. The CDR3 region has the DNA TGTGCCATCAGTGATCCGGGACTAGCACGCGGAAGGAACACCGGGGAGCTGTTTTTT.

The rearrangement joins TRBV5-1 to TRBJ1-5; D is uncertain. Germline V gives CDR1 SGHRS, CDR2 YFSETQ. The CDR3 loop spans 14 amino acids. V dropped 0 bases and J dropped 6 bases, with 10 bases sitting between them. In DNA, the CDR3 is TGCGCCAGCAGCTTGGGAGTAGCCGGTCAGCCCCAGCATTTT. Its protein is CASSLGVAGQPQHF.

The J gene is TRBJ2-1, the V gene TRBV2; the D gene is possibly TRBD2 (6 bases). V lost 6 bases to trimming and J lost 3 bases, with 15 bases between them. Looked up from germline, CDR1 is SNHLY and CDR2 is FYNNEI. The CDR3 sequence is 15 residues long. The CDR3 sequence: CASRRDLGVYNEQFF. The DNA for the CDR3 is TGTGCCAGCAGGCGGGACTTAGGAGTCTACAATGAGCAGTTCTTC.

This sequence joins TRBV19 and TRBJ2-3, with a tentative D call TRBD1 (6 bases). Trimming shortened V by 3 bases and J by 0 bases, and 13 bases separated the two germline ends. This CDR3 comprises 16 residues. Looked up from germline, CDR1 is LNHDA and CDR2 is SQIVND (reference sequence). CDR3 residues: CASSMDSPPSTDTQYF. CDR3 bases: TGTGCCAGTAGTATGGACAGCCCCCCCAGCACAGATACGCAGTATTTT.

The J gene is TRBJ2-1, the V gene TRBV10-3; D gene unclear. The CDR3 has 15 residues. The ends were cut back, 4 bases at V and 3 bases at J, with 13 bases in the middle. Germline CDR1 ENHRY, CDR2 SYGVKD. This CDR3 is CAISVGSPDYNEQFF. The CDR3 DNA follows: TGTGCCATCAGTGTCGGCTCCCCCGACTACAATGAGCAGTTCTTC.

The genes are TRBV19 and TRBJ1-5; no clear D. The germline gives CDR1 LNHDA, CDR2 SQIVND (reference sequence). CDR3 length: 12 residues. With 6 bases removed from V and 5 bases from J, the gap between germline ends came to 8 bases. The CDR3 sequence: CASSQIDQPQHF. CDR3 DNA sequence: TGTGCCAGTAGCCAGATCGATCAGCCCCAGCATTTT.

This chain joins TRBV7-9 and TRBJ1-2, with D possibly being TRBD1 (5 bases). The CDR3 covers 12 residues. V lost 3 bases and J lost 6, with 8 bases in between. The V gene's germline CDR1 is SEHNR and CDR2 FQNEAQ (reference sequence). The CDR3 region has the DNA TGTGCCAGCAGCTTGGGGCGGGATGGCTACACCTTC. Translation: CASSLGRDGYTF.

The rearrangement joins TRBV10-2 to TRBJ1-5; D uncertain. CDR1 WSHSY and CDR2 SAAADI come from the germline V gene. Trimming removed 2 bases at V and 15 bases at J, with 17 bases between. This CDR3 has 13 residues. The DNA for the CDR3 is TGCGCCAGCAGTGAGGCGGGCCAGTCCCCGAGGCATTTT. This encodes CASSEAGQSPRHF.

V gene TRBV29-1 combines with J gene TRBJ1-2, with no clear D. Trimming removed 4 bases from V and 1 base from J, with 7 bases in between. CDR1 is SQVTM and CDR2 is ANQGSEA in the germline V gene. The CDR3 has 12 residues. The CDR3 DNA reads TGCAGCGTTGGGCGGGTTAACTATGGCTACACCTTC. Translating it yields CSVGRVNYGYTF. The variable domain in full, completed from reference TRBV29-1 and TRBJ1-2, reads SAVISQKPSRDICQRGTSLTIQCQVDSQVTMMFWYRQQPGQSLTLIATANQGSEATYESGFVIDKFPISRPNLTFSTLTVSNMSPEDSSIYLCSVGRVNYGYTFGSGTRLTVV.

The sample holds one count of this clone. This chain connects TRBV14 to TRBJ2-1; 9 bases align to TRBD1. The V gene end was trimmed by 4 bases and the J gene end by 4 bases; junction bases not matched to a gene: 8. This CDR3 is 16 amino acids long. From germline, CDR1 is SGHDN and CDR2 FVKESK. CDR3 DNA sequence: TGTGCCAGCAGCCTACTACCGGGACAGGGTTACAATGAGCAGTTCTTC. It is translated as CASSLLPGQGYNEQFF.

This rearrangement joins TRBV5-6 to TRBJ1-2; D gene unclear. The ends were cut back, 2 bases at V and 5 bases at J, with 16 bases in the middle. Germline CDR1 and CDR2: SGHDT and YYEEEE. The CDR3 length is 15 residues. The CDR3 region is CASSLGRTGGYGYTF. As DNA, the CDR3 is TGTGCCAGCAGCTTAGGGCGGACCGGCGGGTATGGCTACACCTTC. Using reference TRBV5-6 and TRBJ1-2 for the parts outside the CDR3, the full variable domain is DAGVTQSPTHLIKTRGQQVTLRCSPKSGHDTVSWYQQALGQGPQFIFQYYEEEERQRGNFPDRFSGHQFPNYSSELNVNALLLGDSALYLCASSLGRTGGYGYTFGSGTRLTVV.

The chain joins TRBV28 to TRBJ2-3; 15 bases agree with TRBD2. V shed 5 bases, J shed 3 bases, and the junction held 3 bases outside the gene matches. CDR3 length: 16 amino acids. Looked up from germline, CDR1 is MDHEN and CDR2 is SYDVKM. The CDR3 nucleotides read TGTGCCAGCAGTACCGGACTAGCGGGAGGGACAGATACGCAGTATTTT. This codes for CASSTGLAGGTDTQYF.